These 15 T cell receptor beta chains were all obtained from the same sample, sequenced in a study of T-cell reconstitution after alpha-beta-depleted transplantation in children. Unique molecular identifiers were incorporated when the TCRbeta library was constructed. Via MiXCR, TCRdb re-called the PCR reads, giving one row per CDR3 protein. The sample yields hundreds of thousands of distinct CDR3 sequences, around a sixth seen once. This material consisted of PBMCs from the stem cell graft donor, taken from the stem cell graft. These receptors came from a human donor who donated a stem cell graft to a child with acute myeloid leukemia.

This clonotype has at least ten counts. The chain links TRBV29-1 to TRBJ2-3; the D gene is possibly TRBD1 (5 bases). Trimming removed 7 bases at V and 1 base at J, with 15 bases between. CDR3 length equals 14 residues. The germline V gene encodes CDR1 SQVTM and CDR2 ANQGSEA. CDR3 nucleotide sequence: TGCAGCGCCAAGACTGGGGCGGGCACAGATACGCAGTATTTT. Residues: CSAKTGAGTDTQYF.

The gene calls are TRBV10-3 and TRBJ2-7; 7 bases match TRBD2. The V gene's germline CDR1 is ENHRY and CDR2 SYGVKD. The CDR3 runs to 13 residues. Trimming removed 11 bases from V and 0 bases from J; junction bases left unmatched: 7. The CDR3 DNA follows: TGTGCCGCGCGGGAGTCATCCTCCTACGAGCAGTACTTC. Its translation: CAARESSSYEQYF.

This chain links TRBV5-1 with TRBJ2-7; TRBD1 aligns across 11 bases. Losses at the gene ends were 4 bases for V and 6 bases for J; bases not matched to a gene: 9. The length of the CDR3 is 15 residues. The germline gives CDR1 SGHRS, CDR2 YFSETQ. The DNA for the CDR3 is TGCGCCAGCAGCGCCGGGACAGGGGGTGTGTTCGAGCAGTACTTC. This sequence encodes CASSAGTGGVFEQYF.

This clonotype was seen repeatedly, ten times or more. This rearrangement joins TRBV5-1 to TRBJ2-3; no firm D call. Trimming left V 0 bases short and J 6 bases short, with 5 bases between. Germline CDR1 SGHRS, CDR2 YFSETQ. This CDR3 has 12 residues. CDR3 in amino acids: CASSLVGDTQYF. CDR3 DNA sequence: TGCGCCAGCAGCTTGGTAGGGGATACGCAGTATTTT.

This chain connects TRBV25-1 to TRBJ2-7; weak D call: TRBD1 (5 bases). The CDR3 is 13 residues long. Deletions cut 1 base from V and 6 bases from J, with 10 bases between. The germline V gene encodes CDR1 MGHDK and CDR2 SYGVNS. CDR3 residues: CASSESMDTEQYV. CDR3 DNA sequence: TGTGCCAGCAGTGAATCCATGGACACCGAGCAGTACGTC.

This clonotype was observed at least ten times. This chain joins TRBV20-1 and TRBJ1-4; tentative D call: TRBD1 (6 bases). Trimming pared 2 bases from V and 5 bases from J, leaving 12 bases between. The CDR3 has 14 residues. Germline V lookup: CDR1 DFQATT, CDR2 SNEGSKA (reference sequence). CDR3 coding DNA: TGCAGTGCTAGAACCCCCGGACAGAATGAAAAACTGTTTTTT. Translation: CSARTPGQNEKLFF.

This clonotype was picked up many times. The CDR3 DNA sequence: TGTGCCAGCAGGTCGCAGGGAAACACCATATATTTT. This encodes CASRSQGNTIYF. The rearrangement uses TRBV7-2 and TRBJ1-3; no reliable D call. V lost 6 bases to trimming and J lost 4 bases, with 7 bases between them. The CDR3 covers 12 residues. Germline-derived CDR1 and CDR2 are SGHTA and FQGNSA.

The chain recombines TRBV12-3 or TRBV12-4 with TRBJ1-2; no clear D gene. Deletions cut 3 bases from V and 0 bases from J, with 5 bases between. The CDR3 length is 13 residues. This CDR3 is CASSFSPNYGYTF. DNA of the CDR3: TGTGCCAGCAGTTTTTCACCTAACTATGGCTACACCTTC.

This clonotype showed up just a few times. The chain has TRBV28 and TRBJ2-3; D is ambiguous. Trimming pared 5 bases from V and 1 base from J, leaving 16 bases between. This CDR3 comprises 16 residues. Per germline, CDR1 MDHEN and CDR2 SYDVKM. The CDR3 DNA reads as TGTGCCAGCAGTCTTATGTTGGCTAAGGGCACAGATACGCAGTATTTT. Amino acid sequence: CASSLMLAKGTDTQYF.

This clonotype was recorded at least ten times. This CDR3 reads CSVGQGWNQPQHF. CDR3 nucleotides: TGCAGCGTTGGGCAGGGATGGAATCAGCCCCAGCATTTT. The chain recombines TRBV29-1 with TRBJ1-5; tentative D call: TRBD1 (5 bases). The CDR3 length is 13 residues. V lost 4 bases and J lost 4, with 11 bases in between. Looked up from germline, CDR1 is SQVTM and CDR2 is ANQGSEA.

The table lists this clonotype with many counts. For the CDR3, the DNA is TGTGCCAGCAGTTACCTCCAGGACGTCGCACTATCATCGGGTTATTCACCCCTCCACTTT. Protein sequence: CASSYLQDVALSSGYSPLHF. This chain connects TRBV6-2 or TRBV6-3 to TRBJ1-6; D not resolved. Germline values: CDR1 MNHEY, CDR2 SVGEGT. The CDR3 has 20 residues. Trimming left V 2 bases short and J 8 bases short, with 28 bases between.

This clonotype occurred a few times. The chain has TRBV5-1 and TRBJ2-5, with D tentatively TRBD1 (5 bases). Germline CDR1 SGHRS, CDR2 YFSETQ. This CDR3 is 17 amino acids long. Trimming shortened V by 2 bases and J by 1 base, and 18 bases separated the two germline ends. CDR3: CASSLDHLTAFQETQYF. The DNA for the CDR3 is TGCGCCAGCAGCTTAGACCATTTGACAGCCTTCCAAGAGACCCAGTACTTC.

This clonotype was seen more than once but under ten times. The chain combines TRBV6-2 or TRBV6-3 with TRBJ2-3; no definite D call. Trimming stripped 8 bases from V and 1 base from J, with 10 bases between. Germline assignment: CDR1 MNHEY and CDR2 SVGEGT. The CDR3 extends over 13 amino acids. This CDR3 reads CASERRRTDTQYF. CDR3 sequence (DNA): TGTGCCAGCGAGAGACGGCGCACAGATACGCAGTATTTT.

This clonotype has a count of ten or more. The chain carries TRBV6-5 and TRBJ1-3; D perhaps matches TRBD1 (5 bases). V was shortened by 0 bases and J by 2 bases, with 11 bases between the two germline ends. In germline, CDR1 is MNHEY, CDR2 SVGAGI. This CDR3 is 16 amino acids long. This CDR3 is CASSYSGARAGNTIYF. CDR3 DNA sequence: TGTGCCAGCAGTTACTCAGGGGCGCGAGCTGGAAACACCATATATTTT.

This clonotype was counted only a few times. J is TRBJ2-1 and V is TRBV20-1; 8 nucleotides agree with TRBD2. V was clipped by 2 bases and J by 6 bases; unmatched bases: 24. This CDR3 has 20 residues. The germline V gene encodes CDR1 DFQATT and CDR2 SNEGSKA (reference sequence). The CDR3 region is CSARSPLIGGVPIRSNEQFF. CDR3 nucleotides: TGCAGTGCTAGATCCCCCCTTATCGGGGGGGTACCTATAAGGAGCAATGAGCAGTTCTTC.